Listed below are T cell receptor beta chains from one sample, sequenced in a study of post-analysis software for immune sequencing data. A single record per CDR3 protein comes from TCRdb applying MiXCR to the PCR reads. The repertoire consists of hundreds of thousands of distinct CDR3 sequences, with about 32% occurring once and the leading ten covering 0.5% to 0.6%. Sequencing used blood. Receptor source: a girl aged 5 to 17 with multiple sclerosis. CDR3s include the opening cysteine and the closing phenylalanine or tryptophan. A D gene is named only where the DNA matches it firmly. Where a row states a size, it is once, few, many or the class of an expanded clone; other rows omit it.

d_gene: TRBD1
v_gene: TRBV12-3/TRBV12-4
abundance: -
j_gene: TRBJ2-3
CDR3nt: TGTGCCAGCAGGACAGGGAACACAGATACGCAGTATTTT
CDR3aa: CASRTGNTDTQYF

d_gene: -
v_gene: TRBV6-5
abundance: -
j_gene: TRBJ2-5
CDR3nt: TGTGCCAGCAGTTACGACCCCCTGGGGACCCAGTACTTC
CDR3aa: CASSYDPLGTQYF

d_gene: TRBD2
v_gene: TRBV5-1
abundance: -
j_gene: TRBJ2-7
CDR3nt: TGCGCCAGTGCGACTAGCGGAGCCTCCTACGAGCAGTACTTC
CDR3aa: CASATSGASYEQYF

d_gene: TRBD2
v_gene: TRBV20-1
abundance: -
j_gene: TRBJ2-1
CDR3nt: TGCAGTGCTAGAGATCGTCGTAGCGGGAGGCATGAGCAGTTCTTC
CDR3aa: CSARDRRSGRHEQFF

d_gene: -
v_gene: TRBV5-1
abundance: -
j_gene: TRBJ1-2
CDR3nt: TGCGCCAGCAGCTTTGGTAGGGCCGGGTATGGCTACACCTTC
CDR3aa: CASSFGRAGYGYTF

d_gene: TRBD1
v_gene: TRBV7-9
abundance: -
j_gene: TRBJ1-2
CDR3nt: TGTGCCAGCAGCTTAGTAATGTCTGGCAGGGGGCGCAGCTATGGCTACACCTTC
CDR3aa: CASSLVMSGRGRSYGYTF

d_gene: -
v_gene: TRBV4-2
abundance: few
j_gene: TRBJ2-3
CDR3nt: TGTGCCAGCAGCCAACTTCTCCCACTGACTAGTTCGGAGGATACGCAGTATTTT
CDR3aa: CASSQLLPLTSSEDTQYF

d_gene: -
v_gene: TRBV7-2
abundance: few
j_gene: TRBJ1-2
CDR3nt: TGTGCCAGCAGCCTCCACTCCACTAGCTATGACTACACCTTC
CDR3aa: CASSLHSTSYDYTF

d_gene: TRBD1
v_gene: TRBV6-1
abundance: few
j_gene: TRBJ1-4
CDR3nt: TGTGCCAGCAGTGAAGATACAGGGGCACGGACTGAAAAACTGTTTTTT
CDR3aa: CASSEDTGARTEKLFF

d_gene: -
v_gene: TRBV18
abundance: few
j_gene: TRBJ2-7
CDR3nt: TGTGCCAGCTCACCACCACATTCCTACGAGCAGTACTTC
CDR3aa: CASSPPHSYEQYF

d_gene: TRBD1
v_gene: TRBV5-1
abundance: -
j_gene: TRBJ2-1
CDR3nt: TGCGCCAGCAGCTTGCCCGGGACAGGGGTTGAGCAGTTCTTC
CDR3aa: CASSLPGTGVEQFF

d_gene: TRBD1
v_gene: TRBV19
abundance: few
j_gene: TRBJ2-7
CDR3nt: TGTGCCAGTAGTATGATCACCGGGACAGGGGTCGAGCAGTACTTC
CDR3aa: CASSMITGTGVEQYF

d_gene: -
v_gene: TRBV4-1
abundance: -
j_gene: TRBJ2-5
CDR3nt: TGCGCCAGCAGCCAGACGGACACTTTGGAGACCCAGTACTTC
CDR3aa: CASSQTDTLETQYF

d_gene: -
v_gene: TRBV4-1
abundance: -
j_gene: TRBJ1-1
CDR3nt: TGCGCCAGCAGGAGAGGGAGTACTGAAGCTTTCTTT
CDR3aa: CASRRGSTEAFF

d_gene: TRBD1
v_gene: TRBV2
abundance: -
j_gene: TRBJ1-2
CDR3nt: TGTGCCAGCAGTGTGGAGGGGGCGCGATATGGCTACACCTTC
CDR3aa: CASSVEGARYGYTF

d_gene: -
v_gene: TRBV29-1
abundance: -
j_gene: TRBJ2-7
CDR3nt: TGCAGCGTTGGAGGTTCGGGGACGCCCCCCTACGAGCAGTACTTC
CDR3aa: CSVGGSGTPPYEQYF

d_gene: -
v_gene: TRBV7-2
abundance: few
j_gene: TRBJ1-4
CDR3nt: TGTGCCAGCAGCCCAAGGACATTGGAAAAACTGTTTTTT
CDR3aa: CASSPRTLEKLFF

d_gene: TRBD2
v_gene: TRBV7-2
abundance: -
j_gene: TRBJ2-7
CDR3nt: TGTGCCAGCAGCTTAGGCCCAAGGAGCGGGAGTATATACGAGCAGTACTTC
CDR3aa: CASSLGPRSGSIYEQYF

d_gene: TRBD2
v_gene: TRBV27
abundance: -
j_gene: TRBJ2-5
CDR3nt: TGTGCCAGCAGTTCCTTAGGGGTATTTACGGGGGGGCCGAGGTTCGAATTTGGAGAGACCCAGTGCTTC
CDR3aa: CASSSLGVFTGGPRFEFGETQCF

d_gene: TRBD1
v_gene: TRBV5-1
abundance: -
j_gene: TRBJ2-1
CDR3nt: TGCGCCAGCAGCCACCGGACAGGCCCGAACAATGAGCAGTTCTTC
CDR3aa: CASSHRTGPNNEQFF

d_gene: -
v_gene: TRBV6-2/TRBV6-3
abundance: -
j_gene: TRBJ2-3
CDR3nt: TGTGCCAGCAGAAAAAGGGTTATCTTTACAGATACGCAGTATTTT
CDR3aa: CASRKRVIFTDTQYF

d_gene: TRBD1
v_gene: TRBV25-1
abundance: -
j_gene: TRBJ2-1
CDR3nt: TGTGCCAGCAGTGCCTTTACGGGACAGGTCGACAATGAGCAGTTCTTC
CDR3aa: CASSAFTGQVDNEQFF

d_gene: -
v_gene: TRBV6-1
abundance: -
j_gene: TRBJ2-2
CDR3nt: TGTGCCAGCAGGTCTGGGGGAGAAAGCGGGGAGCTGTTTTTT
CDR3aa: CASRSGGESGELFF

d_gene: TRBD1
v_gene: TRBV9
abundance: -
j_gene: TRBJ1-1
CDR3nt: TGTGCCAGCAGCGCCCTTGGAGGACAGGGCCGGGCGAACACTGAAGCTTTCTTT
CDR3aa: CASSALGGQGRANTEAFF

d_gene: TRBD1
v_gene: TRBV29-1
abundance: many
j_gene: TRBJ2-7
CDR3nt: TGCAGCGTAGGGACAGGGGCCTACGAGCAGTACTTC
CDR3aa: CSVGTGAYEQYF

d_gene: TRBD1
v_gene: TRBV27
abundance: -
j_gene: TRBJ2-7
CDR3nt: TGTGCCAGCAGTCCGGGGGGACAGGGGAGAAACGAGCAGTACTTC
CDR3aa: CASSPGGQGRNEQYF

d_gene: -
v_gene: TRBV4-3
abundance: few
j_gene: TRBJ2-1
CDR3nt: TGCGCCAGCAGCCAAGATATGAGTGGGTTTGCCAAGCAGTTCTTC
CDR3aa: CASSQDMSGFAKQFF

d_gene: -
v_gene: TRBV5-1
abundance: few
j_gene: TRBJ2-5
CDR3nt: TGCGCCAGCAGCTTGAATCAGGGGCAAGCGACCCAGTACTTC
CDR3aa: CASSLNQGQATQYF

d_gene: TRBD2
v_gene: TRBV27
abundance: -
j_gene: TRBJ2-5
CDR3nt: TGTGCCAGCAGTCTTATCCGGACTAGCGGGAACAATGAGCAGTACTTC
CDR3aa: CASSLIRTSGNNEQYF

d_gene: -
v_gene: TRBV9
abundance: few
j_gene: TRBJ2-7
CDR3nt: TGTGCCAGCAGCGCATCCGGGGAGGTTGGCTACGAGCAGTACTTC
CDR3aa: CASSASGEVGYEQYF

d_gene: -
v_gene: TRBV28
abundance: -
j_gene: TRBJ1-5
CDR3nt: TGTGCCAGCAGTTCGGTAGGGGGGTTAAGCAATCAGCCCCAGCATTTT
CDR3aa: CASSSVGGLSNQPQHF

d_gene: -
v_gene: TRBV7-9
abundance: -
j_gene: TRBJ2-7
CDR3nt: TGTGCCAGCAGCTTAGTTGACCGAAGTGAGCAGTACTTC
CDR3aa: CASSLVDRSEQYF

d_gene: TRBD1
v_gene: TRBV7-2
abundance: -
j_gene: TRBJ2-7
CDR3nt: TGTGCCAGCAGCAAACGGGACAGTTTCTACGAGCAGTACTTC
CDR3aa: CASSKRDSFYEQYF

d_gene: -
v_gene: TRBV12-3/TRBV12-4
abundance: many
j_gene: TRBJ2-1
CDR3nt: TGTGCCAGCAGTTTATTGGCAGGGGCCCTCAATGAGCAGTTCTTC
CDR3aa: CASSLLAGALNEQFF

d_gene: -
v_gene: TRBV6-5
abundance: -
j_gene: TRBJ2-7
CDR3nt: TGTGCCAGCAGTTTTTCCCGGGCCTCCTACGAGCAGTACTTC
CDR3aa: CASSFSRASYEQYF

d_gene: -
v_gene: TRBV12-3/TRBV12-4
abundance: -
j_gene: TRBJ1-1
CDR3nt: TGTGCCAGCAGTTTTGGGGGGCTTGGCACTGAAGCTTTCTTT
CDR3aa: CASSFGGLGTEAFF

d_gene: -
v_gene: TRBV20-1
abundance: -
j_gene: TRBJ1-1
CDR3nt: TGCAGTGCTAAAGACGGGGTGGCGACTGAAGCTTTCTTT
CDR3aa: CSAKDGVATEAFF

d_gene: -
v_gene: TRBV20-1
abundance: -
j_gene: TRBJ2-1
CDR3nt: TGCAGTGCTCCTACTCGAGGACGGCCGAGCTCCTACAATGAGCAGTTCTTC
CDR3aa: CSAPTRGRPSSYNEQFF

d_gene: -
v_gene: TRBV5-5
abundance: -
j_gene: TRBJ1-2
CDR3nt: TGTGCCAGCAGCTTCCTATTCAGGACGGATGGCTACACCTTC
CDR3aa: CASSFLFRTDGYTF

d_gene: TRBD1
v_gene: TRBV7-2
abundance: -
j_gene: TRBJ2-4
CDR3nt: TGTGCCAGCAGCCCTACAGGGGTGGGTGGCATTCAGTACTTC
CDR3aa: CASSPTGVGGIQYF

d_gene: -
v_gene: TRBV28
abundance: -
j_gene: TRBJ2-7
CDR3nt: TGTGCCAGCAGGACACCTAGCCGGAACTACGAGCAGTACTTC
CDR3aa: CASRTPSRNYEQYF

d_gene: -
v_gene: TRBV19
abundance: -
j_gene: TRBJ1-1
CDR3nt: TGTGCCAGTAGAGATCGTATAGGGCCCGGAACTGAAGCTTTCTTT
CDR3aa: CASRDRIGPGTEAFF

d_gene: TRBD1
v_gene: TRBV20-1
abundance: -
j_gene: TRBJ2-7
CDR3nt: TGCAGTGCTAGACCCGTGGGGGCCACAGGGGGCTACGAGCAGTACTTC
CDR3aa: CSARPVGATGGYEQYF

d_gene: -
v_gene: TRBV7-2
abundance: -
j_gene: TRBJ2-7
CDR3nt: TGTGCCAGCAGCTTAGCAGGATCCTTCTACGAGCAGTACTTC
CDR3aa: CASSLAGSFYEQYF

d_gene: -
v_gene: TRBV13
abundance: few
j_gene: TRBJ2-7
CDR3nt: TGTGCCAGCAGCTCCGGGTCCCGCGGGCATTATTATTTCGAGCAGTACTTC
CDR3aa: CASSSGSRGHYYFEQYF

d_gene: -
v_gene: TRBV6-1
abundance: few
j_gene: TRBJ2-3
CDR3nt: TGTGCCAGCAGTGATCTCCAGGTTTTGGTCGCAGATACGCAGTATTTT
CDR3aa: CASSDLQVLVADTQYF

d_gene: -
v_gene: TRBV29-1
abundance: many
j_gene: TRBJ2-4
CDR3nt: TGCAGCGATGGGCGGGGACAGTCCTTAGCCAAAAACATTCAGTACTTC
CDR3aa: CSDGRGQSLAKNIQYF

d_gene: -
v_gene: TRBV5-4
abundance: -
j_gene: TRBJ2-5
CDR3nt: TGTGCCAGCACCCGGCAAGGGGGCCAAGAGACCCAGTACTTC
CDR3aa: CASTRQGGQETQYF

d_gene: -
v_gene: TRBV7-9
abundance: many
j_gene: TRBJ2-3
CDR3nt: TGTGCCAGCAGCTTAGAAACAGATACGCAGTATTTT
CDR3aa: CASSLETDTQYF

d_gene: TRBD2
v_gene: TRBV20-1
abundance: few
j_gene: TRBJ2-7
CDR3nt: TGCAGTGCTAGAGCCGGGACTAGCTACGAGCAGTACTTC
CDR3aa: CSARAGTSYEQYF

d_gene: -
v_gene: TRBV5-1
abundance: few
j_gene: TRBJ1-4
CDR3nt: TGCGCCAGCAGCTTGTATTCCCGGCTTAATGAAAAACTGTTTTTT
CDR3aa: CASSLYSRLNEKLFF

d_gene: -
v_gene: TRBV6-1
abundance: -
j_gene: TRBJ2-3
CDR3nt: TGTGCCAGCAGTGAAGCTGGCAGATTCACAGATACGCAGTATTTT
CDR3aa: CASSEAGRFTDTQYF

d_gene: -
v_gene: TRBV2
abundance: few
j_gene: TRBJ2-2
CDR3nt: TGTGCCAGCAGGGCAGGGGGGTATAGCACCGGGGAGCTGTTTTTT
CDR3aa: CASRAGGYSTGELFF

d_gene: -
v_gene: TRBV29-1
abundance: -
j_gene: TRBJ2-3
CDR3nt: TGCAGCGCCGCCGCTGGGGATGGGCACACAGATACGCAGTATTTT
CDR3aa: CSAAAGDGHTDTQYF

d_gene: -
v_gene: TRBV20-1
abundance: -
j_gene: TRBJ1-5
CDR3nt: TGCAGTGGACAGAATAGCAATCAGCCCCAGCATTTT
CDR3aa: CSGQNSNQPQHF

d_gene: -
v_gene: TRBV5-1
abundance: few
j_gene: TRBJ1-1
CDR3nt: TGCGCCAGCACCGTAGACAGGCGTAATGAAGCTTTCTTT
CDR3aa: CASTVDRRNEAFF

d_gene: TRBD2
v_gene: TRBV6-2/TRBV6-3
abundance: few
j_gene: TRBJ2-5
CDR3nt: TGTGCCAGCAGTGACCCGAGCGGGAGATGGCGGGAGACCCAGTACTTC
CDR3aa: CASSDPSGRWRETQYF

d_gene: TRBD1
v_gene: TRBV6-5
abundance: -
j_gene: TRBJ1-1
CDR3nt: TGTGCCAGCAACGGACAGGGCTTTGAAGCTTTCTTT
CDR3aa: CASNGQGFEAFF

d_gene: TRBD1
v_gene: TRBV5-8
abundance: few
j_gene: TRBJ2-7
CDR3nt: TGTGCCAGCAGCTACCAGGGACAGGTGGCCTACGAGCAGTACTTC
CDR3aa: CASSYQGQVAYEQYF

d_gene: -
v_gene: TRBV4-3
abundance: once
j_gene: TRBJ2-2
CDR3nt: TGCGCCAGCAGCCAAGTAGGGAGCACCGGGGAGCTGTTTTTT
CDR3aa: CASSQVGSTGELFF